The next 12 T cell receptor beta chains were all read from a single sample in a study of control samples from healthy donors and cancer patients. Some clones are missing from TCRdb's copy, which holds only in-frame ones; the method was immunoSEQ multiplex PCR. The data hold about 150,000 clones, with approximately 93% observed a single time. Sequencing was performed on blood. These receptors all stem from a man in his late teens or twenties in good health.

A single count supports this clone. The chain carries TRBV11-3 and TRBJ2-2, with TRBD2 matching over 11 bases. The CDR3 consists of 18 residues. V shed 1 base, J shed 0 bases, and the junction held 4 bases outside the gene matches. Germline lookup yields CDR1 SGHNT and CDR2 YENEEA. As DNA, the CDR3 is TGTGCCAGCAGCTTAGCTACTAGCGGGGGCGCGAACACCGGGGAGCTGTTTTTT. It yields the protein CASSLATSGGANTGELFF.

The V and J genes are TRBV27 and TRBJ1-5; TRBD1 agrees at 9 bases. V dropped 3 bases and J dropped 0; count of bases not matched to a gene: 15. The CDR3 covers 20 residues. The V gene's germline CDR1 is MNHEY and CDR2 SMNVEV (reference sequence). The CDR3 sequence is CASSFSPGTGRLNSNQPQHF. Here the CDR3 DNA reads TGTGCCAGCAGTTTTAGTCCCGGGACAGGGAGGTTGAATAGCAATCAGCCCCAGCATTTT.

This chain uses TRBV5-6 with TRBJ1-2, with TRBD1 matching 8 bases. Unmatched junction bases numbered 15, after V lost 4 bases and J lost 7 bases. The CDR3 has 16 residues. Per germline, CDR1 SGHDT and CDR2 YYEEEE. The DNA of the CDR3 is TGTGCCAGCAGCCCGATTCCCGGGACAGGTATCTTTGGCTACACCTTC. Protein: CASSPIPGTGIFGYTF. Looking up the rest from reference TRBV5-6 and TRBJ1-2 gives the full variable domain: DAGVTQSPTHLIKTRGQQVTLRCSPKSGHDTVSWYQQALGQGPQFIFQYYEEEERQRGNFPDRFSGHQFPNYSSELNVNALLLGDSALYLCASSPIPGTGIFGYTFGSGTRLTVV.

This rearrangement joins TRBV6-4 to TRBJ1-2; a possible D gene is TRBD1 (5 bases). Trimming took off 3 bases at V and 7 bases at J, with 15 bases between the two ends. This CDR3 comprises 14 residues. CDR1 and CDR2 from the germline V gene are MRHNA and SNTAGT. The CDR3 spells CASSEGHQSGGYTF. The CDR3 DNA is TGTGCCAGCAGTGAAGGACACCAGTCGGGTGGCTACACCTTC.

This clone was counted only a few times. The V call is TRBV7-2, the J call TRBJ1-3, with no clear D. Germline assignment: CDR1 SGHTA and CDR2 FQGNSA. The V end lost 5 bases, the J end lost 1 base, and 12 bases lay between the germline ends. This CDR3 has 15 residues. CDR3 region: CASSPGPQSGNTIYF. CDR3 nucleotide sequence: TGTGCCAGCAGCCCCGGGCCCCAATCTGGAAACACCATATATTTT.

The chain is built from TRBV7-3 and TRBJ2-1; D may match TRBD1 or TRBD2 (5 bases each). V gave up 2 bases and J gave up 0 bases, with 17 bases separating them. Germline CDR1 is SGHTA and CDR2 is FQGTGA. The CDR3 is made up of 18 amino acids. CDR3 sequence: CASSLYEGPDYSYNEQFF. Here the CDR3 DNA reads TGTGCCAGCAGCTTATATGAGGGACCTGACTACTCCTACAATGAGCAGTTCTTC. Complete variable domain (other parts from reference TRBV7-3 and TRBJ2-1): GAGVSQTPSNKVTEKGKYVELRCDPISGHTALYWYRQSLGQGPEFLIYFQGTGAADDSGLPNDRFFAVRPEGSVSTLKIQRTERGDSAVYLCASSLYEGPDYSYNEQFFGPGTRLTVL.

V usage is TRBV6-5 and J usage is TRBJ2-1; weak D call: TRBD2 (6 bases). V was pared by 10 bases and J by 4 bases, with 17 bases between. There are 14 residues in the CDR3. Looked up from germline, CDR1 is MNHEY and CDR2 is SVGAGI. CDR3 sequence: CATQGRRAYNEQFF. CDR3 in DNA: TGTGCCACCCAGGGACGGAGGGCATACAATGAGCAGTTCTTC.

V and J are TRBV2 and TRBJ2-7; D is uncertain. This CDR3 region has 10 residues. From germline, CDR1 is SNHLY and CDR2 FYNNEI. Trimming removed 9 bases at V and 0 bases at J, with 3 bases between. CDR3 sequence (DNA): TGTGCCAGTTCCTCCTACGAGCAGTACTTC. Protein product: CASSSYEQYF.

CDR3 sequence (DNA): TGCGCCAGCAGCCAGAGAGGTGGGGGGGAAGATTCACCCCTCCACTTT. Amino acids: CASSQRGGGEDSPLHF. The rearrangement joins TRBV4-1 to TRBJ1-6; tentatively, D is TRBD1 (5 bases). V lost 3 bases and J 8 bases, leaving 17 bases between the germline ends. The CDR3 runs to 16 residues. The V gene's germline CDR1 is MGHRA and CDR2 YSYEKL.

CDR3 loop: CASSLVTGLDEQYF. The CDR3, as DNA: TGTGCCAGCAGCTTGGTAACAGGGCTCGACGAGCAGTACTTC. The gene calls are TRBV5-4 and TRBJ2-7; D might be TRBD1 (6 bases). The CDR3 is 14 amino acids. Trimming cost V 0 bases and J 5 bases, with 12 bases left between them. CDR1 is SGHNT, CDR2 YYREEE, per germline (reference sequence).

This chain joins TRBV27 and TRBJ2-7; D gene ambiguous. The V end lost 3 bases, the J end lost 1 base, and 4 bases lay between the germline ends. The CDR3 length is 12 residues. Germline V lookup: CDR1 MNHEY, CDR2 SMNVEV (reference sequence). The CDR3 DNA sequence: TGTGCCAGCAGTTTTTCATCCTACGAGCAGTACTTC. Protein sequence: CASSFSSYEQYF.

This chain connects TRBV6-5 to TRBJ2-1, with D maybe TRBD1 (5 bases). Germline-derived CDR1 and CDR2 are MNHEY and SVGAGI. CDR3 size: 16 residues. Trimming took off 4 bases at V and 3 bases at J, with 16 bases between the two ends. The CDR3 loop reads CASSSKGRAYYNEQFF. CDR3 bases: TGTGCCAGCAGTTCTAAAGGCAGGGCCTACTACAATGAGCAGTTCTTC.